This T cell receptor beta chain was recorded in a study of blood T cell repertoires in COVID-19. For the study at large: The cDNA or gDNA used as material had been derived from T cells, B-cell-depleted T cells, or PBMCs.

Cohorts were assigned according to the clinical history that participants reported. CDR1 is SSHAT and CDR2 is FNYEAQ in the germline V gene (reference sequence). This CDR3 comprises 15 residues. Losses at the gene ends were 3 bases for V and 5 bases for J; bases not matched to a gene: 6. Per the study methods: Amplifying reference gene primers gave estimates of nucleated cell counts. The method was immunoSEQ multiplex PCR; TCRdb's version includes in-frame clones alone and lacks a portion of them. The V and J calls and clone size come from that table; D and trimming were worked out from the DNA. The sample records about 210,000 clones, 90% being singletons.

This TCR was sampled from a man aged 30 to 39 who had recovered from COVID-19. Material: PBMCs or T cells enriched from blood (not recorded which). The rearrangement links TRBV7-7 to TRBJ1-4; 7 bases fit TRBD1. The CDR3 loop is CASSFRQGENEKLFF. The CDR3 coding sequence is TGTGCCAGCAGCTTCCGACAGGGCGAGAATGAAAAACTGTTTTTT.